Listed below are T cell receptor beta chains from one sample, sequenced in a study of blood T cell repertoires in COVID-19. Measured with immunoSEQ multiplex PCR; TCRdb has only the in-frame clones, and not every one. The data show approximately 150,000 clones, with about 76% seen just once and about 7.5% held by the top ten. Source material: peripheral blood. The receptors come from a human donor in a cohort sampled during active COVID-19. The CDR3 runs from the conserved cysteine through the conserved F or W. The order of the fields is J gene, V gene, D gene, clone size, CDR3 protein, CDR3 DNA. The D gene is left open where the match is weak. Clone size is stated in some rows and not others, as once, few, many or a class when expanded.

TRBJ1-6	TRBV5-1	TRBD1	.	CASSQRTGENSPLHF	TGCGCCAGCAGCCAACGGACAGGGGAAAATTCACCCCTCCACTTT
TRBJ1-5	TRBV27	.	once	CASSLQGYGQPQHF	TGTGCCAGCAGTTTACAGGGTTACGGTCAGCCCCAGCATTTT
TRBJ2-1	TRBV4-1	TRBD2	.	CASSHPLGLANNEQFF	TGCGCCAGCAGCCATCCCCTAGGACTAGCCAACAATGAGCAGTTCTTC
TRBJ1-3	TRBV27	TRBD1	few	CASSRTGGFSGNTIYF	TGTGCCAGCAGTCGGACAGGGGGTTTCTCTGGAAACACCATATATTTT
TRBJ1-6	TRBV9	TRBD1	.	CASSTTGVRSPLHF	TGTGCCAGCAGCACGACAGGGGTTCGCTCACCCCTCCACTTT
TRBJ2-7	TRBV25-1	.	.	CASAGPSSYEQYF	TGTGCCAGCGCGGGGCCCAGCTCCTACGAGCAGTACTTC
TRBJ1-1	TRBV5-1	.	.	CASSFDEAEAFF	TGCGCCAGCAGCTTCGACGAGGCTGAAGCTTTCTTT
TRBJ2-5	TRBV11-2	TRBD1	.	CASSSFLGTGGRETQYF	TGTGCCAGCAGCTCCTTCCTAGGGACAGGGGGGAGAGAGACCCAGTACTTC
TRBJ2-7	TRBV10-3	.	few	CAITRDSVSREQYF	TGTGCCATCACCAGGGACTCCGTGTCTCGCGAGCAGTACTTC
TRBJ2-1	TRBV7-9	TRBD2	.	CASSLPGLAGVTEQFF	TGTGCCAGCAGCTTACCGGGACTAGCGGGAGTCACTGAGCAGTTCTTC
TRBJ2-1	TRBV4-3	TRBD2	.	CASSQSGTSGEQFF	TGCGCCAGCAGCCAAAGTGGGACTAGCGGTGAGCAGTTCTTC
TRBJ2-5	TRBV5-1	TRBD1	once	CASSSQGQETQYF	TGCGCCAGCAGCTCACAGGGGCAAGAGACCCAGTACTTC
TRBJ2-2	TRBV28	TRBD1	.	CAIGQGVNTGELFF	TGTGCCATAGGACAGGGGGTTAACACCGGGGAGCTGTTTTTT
TRBJ2-2	TRBV7-9	TRBD2	.	CASSLVTSGRAAPGELFF	TGTGCCAGCAGCTTAGTTACTAGCGGGAGGGCCGCACCCGGGGAGCTGTTTTTT
TRBJ1-1	TRBV29-1	.	few	CSVDSGIAFF	TGCAGCGTTGATTCCGGGATCGCTTTCTTT
TRBJ2-6	TRBV27	.	.	CASSLSPSGTGANVLTF	TGTGCCAGCAGTTTAAGCCCCTCAGGGACTGGGGCCAACGTCCTGACTTTC
TRBJ2-1	TRBV9	.	few	CASSVATSRNEQFF	TGTGCCAGCAGCGTAGCGACTAGTCGCAATGAGCAGTTCTTC
TRBJ2-1	TRBV7-2	TRBD1	.	CASSPGQMYNEQFF	TGTGCCAGCAGTCCGGGACAGATGTACAATGAGCAGTTCTTC
TRBJ2-7	TRBV19	.	.	CASSIGQADSYEQYF	TGTGCCAGTAGTATAGGACAGGCAGACTCCTACGAGCAGTACTTC
TRBJ2-1	TRBV29-1	TRBD2	.	CSVVFRIAGVNEQFF	TGCAGCGTTGTGTTTCGGATAGCGGGAGTAAATGAGCAGTTCTTC
TRBJ2-7	TRBV28	.	few	CASSQTWQGPQYF	TGTGCCAGCAGCCAAACCTGGCAGGGCCCCCAGTACTTC
TRBJ2-1	TRBV25-1	.	.	CASSDWREPYNEQFF	TGTGCCAGCAGTGATTGGAGGGAACCCTACAATGAGCAGTTCTTC
TRBJ1-6	TRBV9	.	.	CASSSRAGSGSPLHF	TGTGCCAGCAGCAGCCGAGCGGGATCTGGATCACCCCTCCACTTT